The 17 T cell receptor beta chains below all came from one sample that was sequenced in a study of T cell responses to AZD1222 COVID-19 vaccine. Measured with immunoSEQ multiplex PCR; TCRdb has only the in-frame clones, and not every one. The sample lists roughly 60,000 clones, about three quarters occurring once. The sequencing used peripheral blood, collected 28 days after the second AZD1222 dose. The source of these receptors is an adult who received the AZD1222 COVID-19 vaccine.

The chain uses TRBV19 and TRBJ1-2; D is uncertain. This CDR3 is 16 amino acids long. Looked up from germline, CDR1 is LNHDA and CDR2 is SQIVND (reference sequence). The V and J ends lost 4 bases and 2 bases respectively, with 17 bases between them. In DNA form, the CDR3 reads TGTGCCAGTAGTACCCCCCGGGGAGGGAACAACTATGGCTACACCTTC. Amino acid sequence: CASSTPRGGNNYGYTF.

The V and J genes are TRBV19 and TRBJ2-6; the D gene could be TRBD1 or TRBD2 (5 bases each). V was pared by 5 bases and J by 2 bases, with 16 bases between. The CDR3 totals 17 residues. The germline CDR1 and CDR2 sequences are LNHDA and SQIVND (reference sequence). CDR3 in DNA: TGTGCCAGTAGTCTCCAGGGAGCGAGGACTGGGGCCAACGTCCTGACTTTC. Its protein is CASSLQGARTGANVLTF.

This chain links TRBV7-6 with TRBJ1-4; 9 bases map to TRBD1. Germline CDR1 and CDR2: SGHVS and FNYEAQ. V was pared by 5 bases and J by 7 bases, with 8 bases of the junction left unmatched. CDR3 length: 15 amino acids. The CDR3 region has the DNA TGTGCCAGCAGCCCGGGACAGGGTCAGGGTGAAAAACTGTTTTTT. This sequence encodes CASSPGQGQGEKLFF.

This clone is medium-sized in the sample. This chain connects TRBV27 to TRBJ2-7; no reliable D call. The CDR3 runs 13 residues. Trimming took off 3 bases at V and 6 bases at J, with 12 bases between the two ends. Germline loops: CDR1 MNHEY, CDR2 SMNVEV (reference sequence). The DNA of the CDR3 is TGTGCCAGCAGTTTGAACAGATTTGTCGAGCAGTACTTC. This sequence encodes CASSLNRFVEQYF.

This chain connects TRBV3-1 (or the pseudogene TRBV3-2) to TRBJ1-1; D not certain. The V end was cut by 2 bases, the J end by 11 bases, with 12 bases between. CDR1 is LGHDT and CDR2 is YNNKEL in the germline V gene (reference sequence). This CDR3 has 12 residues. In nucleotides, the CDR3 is TGTGCCAGCAGCCAAACAACTTCGGGCGCTTTCTTT. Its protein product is CASSQTTSGAFF.

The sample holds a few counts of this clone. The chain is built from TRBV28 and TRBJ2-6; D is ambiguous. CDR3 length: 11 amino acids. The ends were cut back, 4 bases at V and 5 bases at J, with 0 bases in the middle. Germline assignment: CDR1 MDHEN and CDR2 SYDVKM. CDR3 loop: CASSWANVLTF. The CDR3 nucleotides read TGTGCCAGCAGTTGGGCCAACGTCCTGACTTTC.

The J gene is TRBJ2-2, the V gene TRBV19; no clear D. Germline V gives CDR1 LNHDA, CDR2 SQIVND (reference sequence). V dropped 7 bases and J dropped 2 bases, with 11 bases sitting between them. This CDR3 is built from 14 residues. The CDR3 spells CASTRKGNTGELFF. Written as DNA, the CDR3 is TGTGCCAGTACCCGGAAAGGAAACACCGGGGAGCTGTTTTTT.

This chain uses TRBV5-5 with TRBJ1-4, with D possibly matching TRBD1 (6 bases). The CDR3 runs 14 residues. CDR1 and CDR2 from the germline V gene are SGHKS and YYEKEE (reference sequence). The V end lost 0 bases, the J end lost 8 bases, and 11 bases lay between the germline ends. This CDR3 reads CASSLDPGDEKLFF. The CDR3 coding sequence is TGTGCCAGCAGCTTGGATCCAGGGGACGAAAAACTGTTTTTT.

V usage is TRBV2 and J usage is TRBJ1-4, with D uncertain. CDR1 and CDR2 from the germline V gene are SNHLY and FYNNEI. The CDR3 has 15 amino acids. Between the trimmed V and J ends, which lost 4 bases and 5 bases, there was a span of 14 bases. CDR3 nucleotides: TGTGCCAGCAGTGTGCTTTTAGGCTCGAATGAAAAACTGTTTTTT. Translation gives CASSVLLGSNEKLFF.

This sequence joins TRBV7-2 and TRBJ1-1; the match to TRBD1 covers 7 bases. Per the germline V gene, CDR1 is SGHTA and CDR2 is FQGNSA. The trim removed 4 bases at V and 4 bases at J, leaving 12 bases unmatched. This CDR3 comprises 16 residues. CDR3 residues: CASSWAGGGAGTEAFF. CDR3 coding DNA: TGTGCCAGCAGCTGGGCGGGAGGGGGCGCGGGCACTGAAGCTTTCTTT.

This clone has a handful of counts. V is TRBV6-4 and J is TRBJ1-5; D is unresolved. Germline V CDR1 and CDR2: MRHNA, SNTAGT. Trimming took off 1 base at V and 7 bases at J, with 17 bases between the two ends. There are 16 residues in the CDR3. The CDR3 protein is CASSDLPGLEWQPQHF. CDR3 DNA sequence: TGTGCCAGCAGTGACTTACCGGGCTTGGAGTGGCAGCCCCAGCATTTT.

DNA of the CDR3: TGCGCCAGCAGCCGGACCGGGACAGTACAAGAGACCCAGTACTTC. This codes for CASSRTGTVQETQYF. The V gene is TRBV5-1, the J gene TRBJ2-5, with 7 positions matching TRBD1. The trim removed 4 bases at V and 2 bases at J, leaving 8 bases unmatched. Germline CDR1 and CDR2: SGHRS and YFSETQ. CDR3 length: 15 amino acids.

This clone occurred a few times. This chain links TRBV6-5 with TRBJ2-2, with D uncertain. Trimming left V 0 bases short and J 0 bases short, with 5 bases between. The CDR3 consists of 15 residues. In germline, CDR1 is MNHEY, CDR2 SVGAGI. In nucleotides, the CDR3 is TGTGCCAGCAGTTACTCGAGCACGAACACCGGGGAGCTGTTTTTT. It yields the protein CASSYSSTNTGELFF.

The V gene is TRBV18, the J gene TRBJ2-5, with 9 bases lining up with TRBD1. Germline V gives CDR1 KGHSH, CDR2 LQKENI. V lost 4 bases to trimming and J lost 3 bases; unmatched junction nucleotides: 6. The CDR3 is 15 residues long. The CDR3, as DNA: TGTGCCAGCTCACGAGGACAGGGGATGGAAGAGACCCAGTACTTC. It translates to CASSRGQGMEETQYF.

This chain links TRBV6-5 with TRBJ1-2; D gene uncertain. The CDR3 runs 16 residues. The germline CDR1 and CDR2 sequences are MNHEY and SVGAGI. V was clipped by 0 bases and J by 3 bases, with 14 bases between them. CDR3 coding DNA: TGTGCCAGCAGTTACTCGACTCCGGCCCGAGACTATGGCTACACCTTC. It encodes CASSYSTPARDYGYTF.

The CDR3 DNA is TGTGCCATCAGTGGAACCCGGGGAGAAGATACGCAGTATTTT. Its translation: CAISGTRGEDTQYF. The chain is built from TRBV10-3 and TRBJ2-3, with D maybe TRBD2 (5 bases). The CDR3 has 14 residues. The germline gives CDR1 ENHRY, CDR2 SYGVKD. V was clipped by 4 bases and J by 5 bases, with 13 bases between them.

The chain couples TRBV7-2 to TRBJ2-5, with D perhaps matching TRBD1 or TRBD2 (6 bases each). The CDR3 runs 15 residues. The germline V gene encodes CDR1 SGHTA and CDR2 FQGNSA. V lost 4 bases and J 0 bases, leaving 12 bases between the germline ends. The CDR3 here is CASSSQGGYQETQYF. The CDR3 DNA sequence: TGTGCCAGCAGCTCCCAAGGGGGGTACCAAGAGACCCAGTACTTC.